This is a list of T cell receptor beta chains from one sample in a study of blood T cell repertoires in COVID-19. Libraries were prepared by immunoSEQ multiplex PCR; TCRdb keeps only in-frame clonotypes and omits some of them. The repertoire holds some 83,000 clones, with around 89% as singletons. The material sequenced was peripheral blood. All receptors come from a man aged 55-75 years with acute or convalescent COVID-19. Each CDR3 is given with its conserved first and last residue. Fields, in order: J gene, clone size, D gene, V gene, CDR3 protein. The D gene is left open where the match is weak. Size tells how often a clone was seen (once, few, many) or the class of an expanded clone, and some rows leave it out.

J gene: TRBJ2-2; clone size: once; D gene: .; V gene: TRBV6-5; CDR3 protein: CASSYSIGTGELFF
J gene: TRBJ1-1; clone size: .; D gene: .; V gene: TRBV18; CDR3 protein: CASSYDTPEAFF
J gene: TRBJ1-4; clone size: .; D gene: .; V gene: TRBV9; CDR3 protein: CASSRGTSDNEKLFF
J gene: TRBJ1-3; clone size: .; D gene: TRBD1; V gene: TRBV7-2; CDR3 protein: CASSETGAGNTIYF
J gene: TRBJ2-5; clone size: .; D gene: .; V gene: TRBV5-1; CDR3 protein: CASSLGTNEETQYF
J gene: TRBJ2-7; clone size: .; D gene: .; V gene: TRBV19; CDR3 protein: CASSLVLGTQKAYEQYF
J gene: TRBJ2-1; clone size: .; D gene: .; V gene: TRBV19; CDR3 protein: CASSIVQGHNEQFF
J gene: TRBJ1-1; clone size: .; D gene: .; V gene: TRBV19; CDR3 protein: CASRTLTGSGTEAFF
J gene: TRBJ1-1; clone size: .; D gene: .; V gene: TRBV14; CDR3 protein: CASSQVRTDTEAFF
J gene: TRBJ1-1; clone size: .; D gene: .; V gene: TRBV6-1; CDR3 protein: CASSERPGSAEAFF
J gene: TRBJ2-5; clone size: .; D gene: TRBD1; V gene: TRBV5-1; CDR3 protein: CASSRDRDVETQYF
J gene: TRBJ1-4; clone size: .; D gene: .; V gene: TRBV7-9; CDR3 protein: CASSRSANEKLFF
J gene: TRBJ1-4; clone size: once; D gene: .; V gene: TRBV6-5; CDR3 protein: CASSPEGVGEKLFF
J gene: TRBJ2-5; clone size: few; D gene: .; V gene: TRBV6-5; CDR3 protein: CASTAQAQETQYF
J gene: TRBJ2-2; clone size: .; D gene: TRBD2; V gene: TRBV4-2; CDR3 protein: CASSQEFLAGGFNTGELFF
J gene: TRBJ1-6; clone size: .; D gene: TRBD1; V gene: TRBV2; CDR3 protein: CASSEPGGPLHF
J gene: TRBJ2-6; clone size: once; D gene: .; V gene: TRBV6-1; CDR3 protein: CASSGVRSGGANVLTF
J gene: TRBJ2-7; clone size: once; D gene: TRBD2; V gene: TRBV5-4; CDR3 protein: CASSQRTSFNEQYF
J gene: TRBJ2-2; clone size: .; D gene: .; V gene: TRBV24-1; CDR3 protein: CATSDRQAGELFF
J gene: TRBJ2-6; clone size: .; D gene: TRBD1; V gene: TRBV5-1; CDR3 protein: CASSSTGTGTSGANVLTF
J gene: TRBJ2-2; clone size: .; D gene: TRBD1; V gene: TRBV5-4; CDR3 protein: CASSLQGGTGELFF
J gene: TRBJ2-5; clone size: .; D gene: .; V gene: TRBV19; CDR3 protein: CASSIALATGETQYF
J gene: TRBJ2-7; clone size: .; D gene: .; V gene: TRBV6-5; CDR3 protein: CASSRQPDYEQYF
J gene: TRBJ2-7; clone size: once; D gene: TRBD2; V gene: TRBV19; CDR3 protein: CASSSGLAGGLYEQYF
J gene: TRBJ1-2; clone size: .; D gene: .; V gene: TRBV15; CDR3 protein: CATSTGGRDGYGYTF